The clone carrying this TCR beta chain was observed a few times. The data belong to a study of human T cells and chemical hapten exposure. Study-wide background: Patients, predominantly female, presented with alopecia areata, totalis or universalis. TCR yields per sample varied mostly from small pooled library volume differences.

The sample's time point: patch test 3, about 24 weeks after DPC sensitization. Treatment of the sample: therapeutic diphenylcyclopropenone sensitization with weekly scalp DPC. Drawing of blood took place ahead of applying each patch test. TCRdb re-analysed the RACE reads in MiXCR, keeping a single row per CDR3 protein. Seen here are 95,000 to 150,000 distinct CDR3 sequences, approximately 10% observed once, and the top ten hold around 2.2%. This CDR3 spans 16 amino acids. Unmatched junction bases numbered 5, after V lost 0 bases and J lost 0 bases. In germline, CDR1 is LGHDT, CDR2 YNNKEL (reference sequence).

The source material was whole blood, sampled in connection with sensitization to the hapten diphenylcyclopropenone (DPC). The chain couples TRBV3-1 to TRBJ2-7, with 7 bases matching TRBD2. The receptor was derived from a woman in her 50s with alopecia areata. Some clones in this sample may be carry-over from other donors' samples. The CDR3 DNA reads as TGTGCCAGCAGCCAAGACAGGCGGGGGAGCTCCTACGAGCAGTACTTC. Translation: CASSQDRRGSSYEQYF.